This TCR beta chain was found in a study of T cells after yellow fever vaccination. General study findings and limits: Most primary-vaccination clones recurred post-booster (just under 98% CD4, around 88% CD8).

This clonotype was detected a few times. Antigen: not known. Each CDR3 protein gets one entry after TCRdb re-called the 5' RACE reads with MiXCR. The data show nearly 550,000 distinct CDR3 sequences, approximately 21% seen once. Per the germline V gene, CDR1 is SGHTA and CDR2 is FQGNSA. V shed 4 bases, J shed 6 bases, and the junction held 11 bases outside the gene matches. The CDR3 runs 16 residues. This sequence was found in a man aged 25-40 years who received the YFV17D yellow fever vaccine. The chain carries TRBV7-2 and TRBJ2-1; 8 bases match TRBD2. Here the sequenced sample was PBMCs, taken 15 days after the yellow fever booster vaccination. CDR3 sequence reads: CASSSLSGRSLNEQFF. The CDR3 DNA follows: TGTGCCAGCAGCTCCTTAAGCGGGAGATCCCTCAATGAGCAGTTCTTC.